Listed below are T cell receptor beta chains from one sample, sequenced in a study of T-cell reconstitution after alpha-beta-depleted transplantation in children. TCRdb processed the PCR reads anew with MiXCR; each CDR3 protein has one entry. This table holds 400,000 to 550,000 distinct CDR3 sequences, over 9.5% found once. The sample was PBMCs, taken before TCRalphabeta/CD19-depleted stem cell transplant. The receptors shown here come from a child younger than 10 with inherited bone marrow failure, due to receive a stem cell transplant. The CDR3 runs from the conserved cysteine through the conserved F or W. The D gene is left open where the match is weak. Size is omitted from some rows. Given values are once, few, many or a class for expanded clones.

d_gene	j_gene	abundance	v_gene	CDR3nt	CDR3aa
TRBD2	TRBJ2-2	many	TRBV9	TGTGCCAGCAGCGTAGGGGTACTAGCGAAGAGGCGGGACGGGGAGCTGTTTTTT	CASSVGVLAKRRDGELFF
.	TRBJ1-6	many	TRBV7-6	TGTGCCAGCAGCTTATCTACTTCACCCCTCCACTTT	CASSLSTSPLHF
TRBD1	TRBJ2-1	few	TRBV19	TGTGCCAGTAGTATAGATCAGGGACAGGGATACAATGAGCAGTTCTTC	CASSIDQGQGYNEQFF
.	TRBJ2-1	many	TRBV27	TGTGCCAGCAGTTTACGCGGAAGCTTAGCACGCAATGAGCAGTTCTTC	CASSLRGSLARNEQFF
.	TRBJ1-4	many	TRBV27	TGTGCCAGCAGTTTGGGCGGGAGGTCTGGTGAAAAACTGTTTTTT	CASSLGGRSGEKLFF
.	TRBJ2-7	.	TRBV20-1	TGCAGTGCAATCGACGGCAAGCCCTCCTACGAGCAGTACTTC	CSAIDGKPSYEQYF
.	TRBJ1-2	many	TRBV15	TGTGCCACCAGCAGCGCTTGGGGGACGACTGATGGCTACACCTTC	CATSSAWGTTDGYTF
TRBD1	TRBJ2-2	once	TRBV20-1	TGCAGTGCCGGGACAGGGGTTCACGCCGGGGAGCTGTTTTTT	CSAGTGVHAGELFF
.	TRBJ1-4	many	TRBV6-5	TGTGCCAGCAGTTACCCCTGGGCCGCAACTAATGAAAAACTGTTTTTT	CASSYPWAATNEKLFF
.	TRBJ1-2	many	TRBV20-1	TGCAGTGCTAGAGATTACCTTAACTATGGCTACACCTTC	CSARDYLNYGYTF
TRBD2	TRBJ2-3	many	TRBV4-2	TGTGCCAGCAGCCAGTTAGCGGGATCCACAGATACGCAGTATTTT	CASSQLAGSTDTQYF
TRBD2	TRBJ2-1	.	TRBV11-2	TGTGCCAGCAGTTTGTGGCGGGAGGGCGCGAATGAGCAGTTCTTC	CASSLWREGANEQFF
.	TRBJ2-1	many	TRBV4-3	TGCGCCAGCAGCCAAGATCGACTACCGAGGTACAATGAGCAGTTCTTC	CASSQDRLPRYNEQFF
.	TRBJ2-1	many	TRBV29-1	TGCAGCGTTGAAGAGGCGGGGGCGGGATCCTACAATGAGCAGTTCTTC	CSVEEAGAGSYNEQFF
TRBD2	TRBJ2-1	many	TRBV7-8	TGTGCCAGCAGCTTAGCTGGGACTAGCAGTCACAATGAGCAGTTCTTC	CASSLAGTSSHNEQFF
.	TRBJ2-3	many	TRBV18	TGTGCCAGCTCACCACTTAGGCCAGATACGCAGTATTTT	CASSPLRPDTQYF
.	TRBJ1-1	.	TRBV20-1	TGCAGTGCCCGGGGGACTGAAGCCTTCTTT	CSARGTEAFF
.	TRBJ2-4	many	TRBV7-8	TGTGCCAGCAGCTTAGGAGAGGCTCTGGGCAAAAACATTCAGTACTTC	CASSLGEALGKNIQYF
TRBD2	TRBJ2-1	many	TRBV25-1	TGTGCCAGCAGTGAAAGCGGGAGAGGCTTCGATGAGCAGTTCTTC	CASSESGRGFDEQFF
.	TRBJ2-1	many	TRBV6-5	TGTGCCAGCAGTTACTCGAATCGCAGGGCGGTCTACAATGAGCAGTTCTTC	CASSYSNRRAVYNEQFF
TRBD1	TRBJ1-5	few	TRBV11-2	TGTGCCAGCAGCGCGTTGACAGGGTCGGGTCAGCCCCAGCATTTT	CASSALTGSGQPQHF
TRBD2	TRBJ2-7	many	TRBV20-1	TGCAGTGCTAGAGATAGGGCTAGCGGGAGTGGAGAGCAGTACTTC	CSARDRASGSGEQYF
TRBD2	TRBJ2-2	many	TRBV10-3	TGTGCCATCAGTGAGAGGCGGGAGAGTGCCGGGGAGCTGTTTTTT	CAISERRESAGELFF
.	TRBJ2-7	many	TRBV29-1	TGCAGCGTTGGGCTGGGAATAGACTCCTACGAGCAGTACTTC	CSVGLGIDSYEQYF
TRBD2	TRBJ2-7	many	TRBV7-2	TGTGCCAGCAGCTTACTAGCGGGAGGGCCCCTAATCTACGAGCAGTACTTC	CASSLLAGGPLIYEQYF
.	TRBJ1-6	many	TRBV20-1	TGCAGTGCTAGAGCCCGCGGGGAGGGATCACCCCTCCACTTT	CSARARGEGSPLHF
.	TRBJ2-2	many	TRBV7-2	TGTGCCAGCAGCAAACGCCTAATAGCAGGGTCCGGGGAGCTGTTTTTT	CASSKRLIAGSGELFF
TRBD2	TRBJ2-3	many	TRBV9	TGTGCCAGCAGCGATCCGGGCAGCGGGAGAACAGATACGCAGTATTTT	CASSDPGSGRTDTQYF
.	TRBJ1-2	many	TRBV20-1	TGCAGTGCTAGAGATAGACAGTGGGATTATGGCTACACCTTC	CSARDRQWDYGYTF
.	TRBJ2-1	.	TRBV3-1	TGTGCCAGCAGCCAAGATGTCTTTGTGGTCGTGAACAATGAGCAGTTCTTC	CASSQDVFVVVNNEQFF
.	TRBJ2-7	many	TRBV11-2	TGTGCCAGCAGCCCACCCCTAAGCGAGCAGTACTTC	CASSPPLSEQYF
.	TRBJ2-2	many	TRBV27	TGTGCCAGCAGTATGATCGACCCCACCGGGGAGCTGTTTTTT	CASSMIDPTGELFF
TRBD1	TRBJ2-1	few	TRBV4-3	TGCGCCAGCAGCCAAACAGGGGGCCTAAGCTCCTACAATGAGCAGTTCTTC	CASSQTGGLSSYNEQFF
TRBD1	TRBJ1-2	few	TRBV4-1	TGCGCCAGCAGCCCCATCACAGGGGTCTATGGCTACACCTTC	CASSPITGVYGYTF
.	TRBJ2-1	many	TRBV20-1	TGCAGTGCTAGAGTGGTAGCGATATACAATGAGCAGTTCTTC	CSARVVAIYNEQFF
TRBD1	TRBJ1-1	many	TRBV6-5	TGTGCCAGCAGGCCCTACAGGGGAGAGGGCACTGAAGCTTTCTTT	CASRPYRGEGTEAFF
.	TRBJ2-7	few	TRBV20-1	TGCAGTGCTCTTCCCGGGACTGGGGCTTACGAGCAGTACTTC	CSALPGTGAYEQYF
TRBD2	TRBJ2-3	many	TRBV20-1	TGCAGTCTCCTAGCTCAGCGGGGGGAGATGTCAGATACGCAGTATTTT	CSLLAQRGEMSDTQYF
.	TRBJ1-2	many	TRBV29-1	TGCAGCGTTGAGGGCCCGGGAGGCTATGGCTACACCTTC	CSVEGPGGYGYTF
TRBD2	TRBJ2-3	many	TRBV11-2	TGTGCCAGCAGCTTAGAAGGAGCGAGACTAGCGGGAGGCACAGATACGCAGTATTTT	CASSLEGARLAGGTDTQYF
TRBD1	TRBJ2-5	many	TRBV12-3/TRBV12-4	TGTGCCAGCAGTTTCAGGGGGCTTCAAGAGACCCAGTACTTC	CASSFRGLQETQYF
TRBD2	TRBJ2-7	many	TRBV4-3	TGCGCCAGCAGCCCCGCTTTTAGCGGGCTCTACGAGCAGTACTTC	CASSPAFSGLYEQYF
TRBD1	TRBJ2-4	many	TRBV12-3/TRBV12-4	TGTGCCAGCAGGGGGACAGGTGGCCCGGAAAACATTCAGTACTTC	CASRGTGGPENIQYF
.	TRBJ1-1	many	TRBV2	TGTGCCAGCAGTGAAAATATCGGCGGAGGGACTGAAGCTTTCTTT	CASSENIGGGTEAFF
.	TRBJ2-1	many	TRBV4-3	TGCGCCAGCAGCCAAGACGGAATAGCTACCTACAATGAGCAGTTCTTC	CASSQDGIATYNEQFF
TRBD1	TRBJ1-2	many	TRBV6-2/TRBV6-3	TGTGCCAGCAGGGTTCTGGGACAGGGGATCTATGGCTACACCTTC	CASRVLGQGIYGYTF
.	TRBJ1-4	many	TRBV2	TGTGCCAGCAAAGTCAGGATTAATGAAAAACTGTTTTTT	CASKVRINEKLFF
.	TRBJ1-4	.	TRBV4-2	TGTGCCAGCAGCCAAGGTGATCTCCGTGAAAAACTGTTTTTT	CASSQGDLREKLFF
.	TRBJ1-6	few	TRBV27	TGTGCCAGCAGTTCGGGACTCCTCGGGAATTCACCCCTCCACTTT	CASSSGLLGNSPLHF
TRBD1	TRBJ2-1	many	TRBV20-1	TGCAGTGCTAGAGCGGGACAGGGGTTCAATGAGCAGTTCTTC	CSARAGQGFNEQFF
.	TRBJ1-2	.	TRBV6-5	TGTGCCAGCAGTTACTCCCCAGGGGAGAACTATGGCTACACCTTC	CASSYSPGENYGYTF
.	TRBJ2-7	.	TRBV4-3	TGCGCCAGCAGCCAAGATATGGGGCTAGCTTACGAGCAGTACTTC	CASSQDMGLAYEQYF
.	TRBJ2-7	many	TRBV21-1	TGTGCCAGCAGCGAGACAAGGAACCCTGACGAGCAGTACTTC	CASSETRNPDEQYF
TRBD1	TRBJ2-3	many	TRBV5-1	TGCGCCAGCAGCTCCGGACAGGGGGGCGCAGATACGCAGTATTTT	CASSSGQGGADTQYF
.	TRBJ2-7	many	TRBV6-2/TRBV6-3	TGTGCCAGCGGACATACCGAGCAGTACTTC	CASGHTEQYF
.	TRBJ2-3	many	TRBV10-3	TGTGCCATCTCCCGGGACGGGGGTACGCAGTATTTT	CAISRDGGTQYF
.	TRBJ1-1	many	TRBV11-2	TGTGCCAGCAGCCCCCTGAGTGAAAACACTGAAGCTTTCTTT	CASSPLSENTEAFF
TRBD1	TRBJ2-4	few	TRBV20-1	TGCAGTGCTGGAGACAGGGTGGCCAAAAACATTCAGTACTTC	CSAGDRVAKNIQYF
.	TRBJ2-3	many	TRBV29-1	TGCAGCGTTGGCGGATCTGGTCCGGGGGCAGATACGCAGTATTTT	CSVGGSGPGADTQYF